One sample yielded the 27 T cell receptor beta chains listed below, sequenced in a study of long-term antiretroviral therapy in people with HIV. This was the immunoSEQ v3.0 assay at survey level. Profiled with immunoSEQ multiplex PCR; TCRdb holds only in-frame clones, not every one. The sample gives roughly 14,000 clones, roughly 80% of which show up once; about 17% is in the top ten. Source: unsorted PBMCs, taken just before starting antiretroviral therapy. The source is a man aged 35 to 55 with HIV.

V is TRBV2 and J is TRBJ2-7; D is perhaps TRBD1 (5 bases). Germline V gene lookup returns CDR1 SNHLY and CDR2 FYNNEI. V gave up 5 bases and J gave up 0 bases, with 8 bases separating them. CDR3 size: 13 residues. Here the CDR3 DNA reads TGTGCCAGCAGTCACAGGTTCTCCTACGAGCAGTACTTC. As protein: CASSHRFSYEQYF.

The V and J genes are TRBV19 and TRBJ2-3; TRBD2 agrees at 14 bases. V dropped 5 bases and J dropped 0; count of bases not matched to a gene: 10. CDR1 is LNHDA, CDR2 SQIVND, per germline (reference sequence). The CDR3 has 19 residues. This chain's CDR3 is CASSGSTSGGAPSTDTQYF. The CDR3 DNA is TGTGCCAGTAGTGGATCGACTAGCGGGGGGGCCCCTAGCACAGATACGCAGTATTTT. Variable domain in full (rest from reference TRBV19 and TRBJ2-3): DGGITQSPKYLFRKEGQNVTLSCEQNLNHDAMYWYRQDPGQGLRLIYYSQIVNDFQKGDIAEGYSVSREKKESFPLTVTSAQKNPTAFYLCASSGSTSGGAPSTDTQYFGPGTRLTVL.

This clone was seen once. V usage is TRBV14 and J usage is TRBJ2-7; 8 positions match TRBD1. CDR3 size: 13 residues. Germline assignment: CDR1 SGHDN and CDR2 FVKESK. V shed 4 bases, J shed 6 bases, and the junction held 5 bases outside the gene matches. CDR3 DNA sequence: TGTGCCAGCAGCCTATGGACAGGGTCCGAGCAGTACTTC. Translating gives CASSLWTGSEQYF.

This clone was seen a few times. The chain uses TRBV15 and TRBJ2-7; D unclear. This CDR3 has 14 residues. Germline assignment: CDR1 LNHNV and CDR2 YYDKDF (reference sequence). Trimming took off 0 bases at V and 1 base at J, with 7 bases between the two ends. Written as DNA, the CDR3 is TGTGCCACCAGCAGAGACTATAGGTCCTACGAGCAGTACTTC. Protein: CATSRDYRSYEQYF. Looking up the rest from reference TRBV15 and TRBJ2-7 gives the full variable domain: DAMVIQNPRYQVTQFGKPVTLSCSQTLNHNVMYWYQQKSSQAPKLLFHYYDKDFNNEADTPDNFQSRRPNTSFCFLDIRSPGLGDTAMYLCATSRDYRSYEQYFGPGTRLTVT.

The chain is built from TRBV6-5 and TRBJ2-5; D perhaps matches TRBD1 (5 bases). CDR3 length: 15 amino acids. CDR1 MNHEY and CDR2 SVGAGI come from the germline V gene. V dropped 2 bases and J dropped 5 bases, with 15 bases sitting between them. The CDR3 loop is CASSYVQGMWETQYF. As DNA, the CDR3 is TGTGCCAGCAGTTACGTCCAGGGCATGTGGGAGACCCAGTACTTC.

This chain links TRBV29-1 with TRBJ2-5, with D perhaps TRBD1 (6 bases). Germline V gene sequence: CDR1 SQVTM, CDR2 ANQGSEA. There are 14 residues in the CDR3. V was clipped by 6 bases and J by 1 base, with 15 bases between them. The CDR3 DNA sequence: TGCAGCGTGGGAACGGACAGCTTCCAAGAGACCCAGTACTTC. Translated: CSVGTDSFQETQYF.

J is TRBJ1-2 and V is TRBV6-1; unclear D gene. CDR1 MNHNS and CDR2 SASEGT come from the germline V gene. V lost 6 bases, J lost 8 bases, and 13 bases lay in between. CDR3 length: 12 residues. CDR3 nucleotide sequence: TGTGCCAGCAGCGGGAGGGTGCTAGGCTACACCTTC. Protein sequence: CASSGRVLGYTF.

This rearrangement joins TRBV5-1 to TRBJ2-3, with D possibly called TRBD1 or TRBD2 (5 bases each). CDR1 SGHRS and CDR2 YFSETQ come from the germline V gene. The CDR3 runs to 18 residues. Deletions cut 4 bases from V and 2 bases from J, with 23 bases between. CDR3 nucleotides: TGCGCCAGCAGCCACTATTTCCGGGACGCCAGCGACACAGATACGCAGTATTTT. Amino acid sequence: CASSHYFRDASDTDTQYF.

The V gene is TRBV7-8, the J gene TRBJ2-3, with 9 bases aligning to TRBD2. CDR1 is SGHVS, CDR2 FQNEAQ, per germline. The V segment lost 5 bases and the J segment 4 bases; nucleotides outside the gene matches: 10. This CDR3 has 16 amino acids. The CDR3 spells CASSTLAGSGADTQYF. CDR3 bases: TGTGCCAGCAGCACTCTAGCGGGAAGTGGCGCAGATACGCAGTATTTT.

The gene calls are TRBV4-1 and TRBJ2-1; 9 nucleotides agree with TRBD1. CDR1 MGHRA and CDR2 YSYEKL come from the germline V gene. The CDR3 length is 18 residues. The V and J ends lost 2 bases and 2 bases, in that order; junction bases with no gene match: 10. CDR3 nucleotide sequence: TGCGCCAGCAGCCAATCAACGACAGGACAGGGGACCTACAATGAGCAGTTCTTC. This codes for CASSQSTTGQGTYNEQFF.

The chain has TRBV27 and TRBJ2-5; D possibly matches TRBD1 or TRBD2 (5 bases each). The CDR3 covers 16 residues. CDR1 and CDR2 from the germline V gene are MNHEY and SMNVEV (reference sequence). Trimming pared 6 bases from V and 8 bases from J, leaving 25 bases between. In DNA form, the CDR3 reads TGTGCCAGCAGAAGCCCTGGGACCCCAAAACGAGGCACCCAGTACTTC. This codes for CASRSPGTPKRGTQYF.

The chain recombines TRBV9 with TRBJ2-1, with 8 bases identical to TRBD1. V lost 4 bases to trimming and J lost 8 bases; unmatched junction nucleotides: 5. The germline CDR1 and CDR2 sequences are SGDLS and YYNGEE. This CDR3 is 13 amino acids long. CDR3 in amino acids: CASSYGQGHEQFF. DNA of the CDR3: TGTGCCAGCAGCTACGGACAGGGCCATGAGCAGTTCTTC.

This chain joins TRBV7-9 and TRBJ2-1, with D unresolved. V lost 1 base and J 3 bases, leaving 10 bases between the germline ends. The CDR3 consists of 15 residues. Germline lookup yields CDR1 SEHNR and CDR2 FQNEAQ (reference sequence). DNA of the CDR3: TGTGCCAGCAGCTTAGGGGCAGGAGTCTACAATGAGCAGTTCTTC. This sequence encodes CASSLGAGVYNEQFF.

The V call is TRBV29-1, the J call TRBJ1-2, with 8 nucleotides matching TRBD1. CDR3 length: 13 residues. Looked up from germline, CDR1 is SQVTM and CDR2 is ANQGSEA. V shed 6 bases, J shed 7 bases, and the junction held 10 bases outside the gene matches. Here the CDR3 DNA reads TGCAGCGTCTCCCCTCAGGGGGCGCCTGGCTACACCTTC. Protein: CSVSPQGAPGYTF.

The V call is TRBV6-4, the J call TRBJ1-2, with TRBD1 matching over 11 bases. The CDR3 is made up of 19 amino acids. Per germline, CDR1 MRHNA and CDR2 SNTAGT. V shed 7 bases, J shed 3 bases, and the junction held 19 bases outside the gene matches. This CDR3 reads CASTRMGRTGGYSHYGYTF. In DNA form, the CDR3 reads TGTGCCAGCACCCGGATGGGGAGGACAGGGGGCTACTCCCACTATGGCTACACCTTC.

The rearrangement joins TRBV2 to TRBJ1-2; possible D gene TRBD1, 6 bases. Deletions cut 6 bases from V and 7 bases from J, with 18 bases between. CDR1 and CDR2 (germline): SNHLY, FYNNEI. The CDR3 sequence is 14 residues long. The CDR3 DNA follows: TGTGCCAGCAGCGTCAACAGGGTATTAGCTGGCTACACCTTC. Its translation is CASSVNRVLAGYTF.

The chain links TRBV4-1 to TRBJ2-5, with D tentatively TRBD1 (6 bases). CDR1 MGHRA and CDR2 YSYEKL come from the germline V gene. The CDR3 extends over 16 amino acids. V was cut by 2 bases and J by 2 bases, with 15 bases left in between. The CDR3 sequence: CASSQIDRPGQETQYF. CDR3 bases: TGCGCCAGCAGCCAAATCGACAGGCCGGGGCAAGAGACCCAGTACTTC.

The rearrangement joins TRBV2 to TRBJ2-7; 10 nucleotides match TRBD1. CDR3 size: 14 residues. J gave up 2 bases and V 6 bases, and 4 bases lay outside the gene matches. CDR1 is SNHLY, CDR2 FYNNEI, per germline. The CDR3 sequence: CASSAGTGAYEQYF. The CDR3 region has the DNA TGTGCCAGCAGCGCCGGGACAGGGGCCTACGAGCAGTACTTC.

V gene TRBV6-6 combines with J gene TRBJ2-7; D is possibly TRBD1 or TRBD2 (5 bases each). V shed 4 bases and J shed 2 bases, with 15 bases lying between them. CDR3 size: 15 residues. CDR1 and CDR2 from the germline V gene are MNHNY and SVGAGI (reference sequence). The CDR3 DNA is TGTGCCAGCAGTTGGGGAGAGGGACGGGCCTACGAGCAGTACTTC. It encodes CASSWGEGRAYEQYF.

The chain links TRBV15 to TRBJ1-1, with a possible D match to TRBD1 (5 bases). The germline V gene encodes CDR1 LNHNV and CDR2 YYDKDF (reference sequence). CDR3 length: 14 residues. V was shortened by 5 bases and J by 3 bases, with 13 bases between the two germline ends. The CDR3, as DNA: TGTGCCACCAGCGGAACCCAAGGGGACACTGAAGCTTTCTTT. As protein: CATSGTQGDTEAFF. The full variable domain, with the rest looked up from reference TRBV15 and TRBJ1-1, is DAMVIQNPRYQVTQFGKPVTLSCSQTLNHNVMYWYQQKSSQAPKLLFHYYDKDFNNEADTPDNFQSRRPNTSFCFLDIRSPGLGDTAMYLCATSGTQGDTEAFFGQGTRLTVV.

For the CDR3, the DNA is TGCGCCAGCAGCCAAGATCCCCACTTCACAGGGGGCTTGTTTAGGACCGGGGAGCTGTTTTTT. It yields the protein CASSQDPHFTGGLFRTGELFF. This chain joins TRBV4-1 and TRBJ2-2; 9 nucleotides agree with TRBD1. The V gene end was trimmed by 0 bases and the J gene end by 5 bases; junction bases not matched to a gene: 19. The CDR3 extends over 21 amino acids. CDR1 is MGHRA, CDR2 YSYEKL, per germline.

The chain joins TRBV27 to TRBJ2-7; TRBD1 or TRBD2 may be the D gene (6 bases each). This CDR3 spans 14 amino acids. In germline, CDR1 is MNHEY, CDR2 SMNVEV (reference sequence). V was shortened by 2 bases and J by 0 bases, with 8 bases between the two germline ends. CDR3 protein: CASSLAGHSYEQYF. The CDR3 DNA follows: TGTGCCAGCAGTTTAGCGGGACACTCCTACGAGCAGTACTTC.

This chain uses TRBV7-9 with TRBJ2-7; 9 nucleotides align to TRBD2. CDR1 SEHNR and CDR2 FQNEAQ come from the germline V gene (reference sequence). The CDR3 runs 14 residues. J lost 2 bases, V lost 5 bases, and 4 bases had no gene match. The CDR3 protein is CASSTLAGAYEQYF. The CDR3 coding sequence is TGTGCCAGCAGCACACTAGCGGGTGCCTACGAGCAGTACTTC.

The genes are TRBV4-1 and TRBJ2-7; TRBD2 matches 9 bases. This CDR3 comprises 15 residues. V shed 2 bases, J shed 5 bases, and the junction held 7 bases outside the gene matches. Germline V gives CDR1 MGHRA, CDR2 YSYEKL. Written as DNA, the CDR3 is TGCGCCAGCAGCCAACTCAATGCGGGGGGGCACGAGCAGTACTTC. This encodes CASSQLNAGGHEQYF.

The chain is built from TRBV7-9 and TRBJ1-5; 11 bases line up with TRBD1. V lost 3 bases to trimming and J lost 2 bases; unmatched junction nucleotides: 6. This CDR3 contains 17 residues. Per the germline V gene, CDR1 is SEHNR and CDR2 is FQNEAQ (reference sequence). Here the CDR3 reads CASSLGTGGPRNQPQHF. CDR3 DNA sequence: TGTGCCAGCAGCTTGGGGACAGGGGGGCCCCGCAATCAGCCCCAGCATTTT.

The rearrangement joins TRBV19 to TRBJ2-3, with TRBD1 identical over 7 bases. Germline assignment: CDR1 LNHDA and CDR2 SQIVND (reference sequence). The CDR3 sequence is 18 residues long. V shed 3 bases, J shed 2 bases, and the junction held 14 bases outside the gene matches. The CDR3 DNA is TGTGCCAGTAGTATGAAGGGGGCGCAGTTCACACACACAGATACGCAGTATTTT. Protein: CASSMKGAQFTHTDTQYF.

The gene calls are TRBV11-2 and TRBJ1-5; D unresolved. Looked up from germline, CDR1 is SGHAT and CDR2 is FQNNGV. Trimming stripped 0 bases from V and 0 bases from J, with 6 bases between. The CDR3 has 15 residues. The CDR3 region is CASSLDGTSNQPQHF. CDR3 DNA sequence: TGTGCCAGCAGCTTAGACGGAACTAGCAATCAGCCCCAGCATTTT.